This T cell receptor beta chain was captured by sequencing in a study of T cells in Graves' hyperthyroidism and ophthalmopathy. This CDR3 contains 15 residues. V gave up 6 bases and J gave up 2 bases; unmatched junction bases: 13. The germline gives CDR1 SQVTM, CDR2 ANQGSEA. From RNA transcripts, TCR beta CDR3 regions were amplified. With the HTBI primer set, the TCR CDR3 went through a first round of RT-PCR. Each CDR3 protein gets one entry after TCRdb re-called the multiplex PCR reads with MiXCR. The sample holds fewer than 450,000 distinct CDR3 sequences, 15% to 20% seen once. Overall study findings and caveats: Separating ophthalmopathy from stable hyperthyroidism was achieved by a 13 V-J model.

This clonotype was seen many times. What it binds is unknown. This sequence originates from a woman between 25 and 40 years old with Graves' hyperthyroidism that later progressed to Graves' ophthalmopathy. Material for sequencing was blood. The V and J genes are TRBV29-1 and TRBJ2-7; 7 bases align to TRBD2. Written as DNA, the CDR3 is TGCAGCGTGGGGGGGGTTGTGGGTCATACCTACGAGCAGTACTTC. Protein product: CSVGGVVGHTYEQYF.